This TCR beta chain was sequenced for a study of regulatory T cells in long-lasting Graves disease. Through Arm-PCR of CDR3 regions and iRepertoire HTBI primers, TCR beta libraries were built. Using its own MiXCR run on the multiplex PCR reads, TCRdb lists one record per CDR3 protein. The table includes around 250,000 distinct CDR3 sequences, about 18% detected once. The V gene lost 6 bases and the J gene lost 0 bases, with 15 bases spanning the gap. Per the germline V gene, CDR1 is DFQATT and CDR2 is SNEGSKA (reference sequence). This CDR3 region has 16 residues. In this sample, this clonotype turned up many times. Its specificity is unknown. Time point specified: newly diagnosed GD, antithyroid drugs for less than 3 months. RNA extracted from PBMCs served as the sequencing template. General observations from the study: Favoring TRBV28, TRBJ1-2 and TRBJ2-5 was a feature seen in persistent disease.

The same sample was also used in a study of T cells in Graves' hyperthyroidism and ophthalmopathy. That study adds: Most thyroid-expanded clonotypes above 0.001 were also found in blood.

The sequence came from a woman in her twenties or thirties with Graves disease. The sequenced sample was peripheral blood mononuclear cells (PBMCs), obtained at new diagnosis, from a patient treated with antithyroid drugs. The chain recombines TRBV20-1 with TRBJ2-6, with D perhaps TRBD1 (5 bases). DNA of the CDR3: TGCAGTGCCCCCAGCCAGGGTGGCTCTGGGGCCAACGTCCTGACTTTC. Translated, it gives CSAPSQGGSGANVLTF.